This TCR beta chain emerged from a study of control samples from healthy donors and cancer patients. CDR1 is MGHDK and CDR2 is SYGVNS in the germline V gene. This CDR3 comprises 14 residues. About this clone itself: Relative to the germline gene, one junction end is altered; a read error may explain this.

Clones were read by immunoSEQ multiplex PCR, and TCRdb kept only the in-frame ones, dropping some. The repertoire holds approximately 84,000 clones, roughly nine tenths seen once, with less than 20% in the top ten. Sample: blood. The sequence was collected from a man aged 25-45 years in good health. The genes are TRBV25-1 and TRBJ1-1, with D maybe TRBD1 (5 bases). Here the CDR3 DNA reads TGTGCCAGCAGGGGGTCGGGGGGTCCCACTCAAGCTTTCTTT. Translating it yields CASRGSGGPTQAFF.